These 24 T cell receptor beta chains share one sample of origin, sequenced in a study of blood T cell repertoires in COVID-19. This table comes from immunoSEQ multiplex PCR, and its TCRdb copy is limited to in-frame clones, with some not included. The sample consists of about 190,000 clones, nearly 85% of them appearing once. The sequencing input was peripheral blood. These receptors originate from a young woman with acute or convalescent COVID-19.

This clone has more than one count but fewer than ten. The CDR3 reads CATDRGRNEQYF. The DNA of the CDR3 is TGTGCCACGGACAGGGGGCGGAACGAGCAGTACTTC. The V and J genes are TRBV6-5 and TRBJ2-7; the match to TRBD1 covers 11 bases. The V and J ends lost 10 bases and 5 bases, in that order; junction bases with no gene match: 4. Germline CDR1 MNHEY, CDR2 SVGAGI. CDR3 length: 12 amino acids.

This clone was observed a handful of times. This chain connects TRBV4-2 to TRBJ2-7; 7 bases are shared with TRBD1. Germline CDR1 and CDR2: LGHNA and YNFKEQ. After removal of 3 bases from V and 4 bases from J, the junction contained 6 bases not matched to a gene. This CDR3 comprises 14 residues. This CDR3 is CASSQVRDSYEQYF. DNA for the CDR3: TGTGCCAGCAGCCAGGTCCGGGACAGTTACGAGCAGTACTTC.

This rearrangement joins TRBV9 to TRBJ1-2, with 7 bases aligning to TRBD1. The CDR3 totals 13 residues. V was clipped by 3 bases and J by 4 bases; unmatched bases: 3. Germline assignment: CDR1 SGDLS and CDR2 YYNGEE. In DNA, the CDR3 is TGTGCCAGCAGCGCCGGACAGGTCTATGGCTACACCTTC. It yields the protein CASSAGQVYGYTF.

V gene TRBV5-1 combines with J gene TRBJ1-1; 7 nucleotides agree with TRBD1. V trimming: 1 base; J trimming: 5 bases; junction bases outside the gene matches: 8. CDR1 and CDR2 from the germline V gene are SGHRS and YFSETQ. CDR3 length: 15 amino acids. CDR3 loop: CASSLTGVFRTEAFF. The DNA for the CDR3 is TGCGCCAGCAGCTTGACAGGGGTTTTCCGAACTGAAGCTTTCTTT.

The chain is built from TRBV19 and TRBJ2-6; 7 bases are a match to TRBD1. The germline V gene encodes CDR1 LNHDA and CDR2 SQIVND (reference sequence). CDR3 length: 16 residues. The V gene end was trimmed by 6 bases and the J gene end by 0 bases; junction bases not matched to a gene: 5. The CDR3 sequence: CASSTTGSSGANVLTF. The CDR3 DNA is TGTGCCAGTAGCACGACAGGGAGCTCTGGGGCCAACGTCCTGACTTTC.

The rearrangement links TRBV2 to TRBJ1-2; no firm D call. Germline CDR1 SNHLY, CDR2 FYNNEI. Trimming stripped 4 bases from V and 0 bases from J, with 6 bases between. The CDR3 is made up of 13 amino acids. CDR3 sequence: CASSGQTNYGYTF. The DNA of the CDR3 is TGTGCCAGCAGTGGGCAGACTAACTATGGCTACACCTTC.

The V call is TRBV7-2, the J call TRBJ2-3; tentatively, D is TRBD1 (6 bases). CDR1 is SGHTA, CDR2 FQGNSA, per germline. The CDR3 is made up of 15 amino acids. The V gene lost 4 bases and the J gene lost 2 bases, with 13 bases spanning the gap. Here the CDR3 DNA reads TGTGCCAGCAGCTACCCCCTGGGGGCCACAGATACGCAGTATTTT. Its translation is CASSYPLGATDTQYF.

V usage is TRBV5-1 and J usage is TRBJ1-1, with TRBD1 matching over 8 bases. Trimming cost V 2 bases and J 1 base; bases outside gene matches: 10. The CDR3 contains 17 residues. The germline gives CDR1 SGHRS, CDR2 YFSETQ. CDR3 region: CASSLTGGGLGNTEAFF. DNA for the CDR3: TGCGCCAGCAGCTTAACAGGGGGTGGCCTTGGGAACACTGAAGCTTTCTTT.

The chain joins TRBV5-1 to TRBJ1-3, with D perhaps TRBD1 (5 bases). Germline V gene sequence: CDR1 SGHRS, CDR2 YFSETQ. Between the trimmed V and J ends, which lost 4 bases and 0 bases, there was a span of 11 bases. This CDR3 is 15 amino acids long. The CDR3 spells CASSPHGGSGNTIYF. CDR3 nucleotides: TGCGCCAGCAGCCCCCACGGGGGCTCTGGAAACACCATATATTTT.

This clone has only a few counts. V is TRBV5-1 and J is TRBJ2-5, with TRBD2 matching over 8 bases. The CDR3 consists of 15 residues. Losses at the gene ends were 4 bases for V and 2 bases for J; bases not matched to a gene: 7. Germline assignment: CDR1 SGHRS and CDR2 YFSETQ. The CDR3 sequence is CASSRSGGKQETQYF. In DNA form, the CDR3 reads TGCGCCAGCAGCAGGAGCGGGGGAAAACAAGAGACCCAGTACTTC.

CDR3 protein: CASRDRERLNTEAFF. CDR3 bases: TGTGCCAGCAGGGACAGGGAAAGATTGAACACTGAAGCTTTCTTT. The genes are TRBV19 and TRBJ1-1, with 9 bases that match TRBD1. V gave up 9 bases and J gave up 0 bases; unmatched junction bases: 8. The germline gives CDR1 LNHDA, CDR2 SQIVND (reference sequence). CDR3 size: 15 residues.

To note about this clone: One junction end does not reproduce the germline sequence, and a read error may be involved. This chain joins TRBV30 and TRBJ1-1; possibly TRBD1 for D (5 bases). The CDR3 extends over 9 amino acids. Germline values: CDR1 GTSNPN, CDR2 SVGIG (reference sequence). In nucleotides, the CDR3 is TGTGCCTGGGGCCCGACAGCGAAGTTT. It codes for CAWGPTAKF.

The chain uses TRBV5-6 and TRBJ2-3; no definite D call. The CDR3 sequence is 13 residues long. Germline V gives CDR1 SGHDT, CDR2 YYEEEE. Trimming took off 5 bases at V and 3 bases at J, with 10 bases between the two ends. In DNA, the CDR3 is TGTGCCAGCAGATTTGATACTACAGATACGCAGTATTTT. Its protein product is CASRFDTTDTQYF. The full variable domain, its missing parts supplied by reference TRBV5-6 and TRBJ2-3, is DAGVTQSPTHLIKTRGQQVTLRCSPKSGHDTVSWYQQALGQGPQFIFQYYEEEERQRGNFPDRFSGHQFPNYSSELNVNALLLGDSALYLCASRFDTTDTQYFGPGTRLTVL.

J is TRBJ2-3 and V is TRBV7-9; the match to TRBD1 covers 9 bases. This CDR3 contains 14 residues. Germline V gene lookup returns CDR1 SEHNR and CDR2 FQNEAQ (reference sequence). V trimming: 4 bases; J trimming: 4 bases; junction bases outside the gene matches: 3. As DNA, the CDR3 is TGTGCCAGCAGCTATGACAGGGGGGCAGATACGCAGTATTTT. This codes for CASSYDRGADTQYF.

This clone was found once. The chain couples TRBV12-3 or TRBV12-4 to TRBJ1-5; no firm D call. CDR3 length equals 12 residues. Trimming shortened V by 6 bases and J by 8 bases, and 11 bases separated the two germline ends. The DNA of the CDR3 is TGTGCCAGCAGAGAGACTAACGAGCCCCAGCATTTT. Protein sequence: CASRETNEPQHF.

The rearrangement uses TRBV5-1 and TRBJ2-1; no clear D. The V end was cut by 0 bases, the J end by 0 bases, with 7 bases between. The CDR3 contains 15 residues. Germline CDR1 is SGHRS and CDR2 is YFSETQ. CDR3 DNA sequence: TGCGCCAGCAGCTTGGACGCGGTCTCCTACAATGAGCAGTTCTTC. Its protein is CASSLDAVSYNEQFF.

The V gene is TRBV30, the J gene TRBJ1-1; D gene unclear. Between the trimmed V and J ends, which lost 4 bases and 1 base, there was a span of 10 bases. In germline, CDR1 is GTSNPN, CDR2 SVGIG (reference sequence). There are 13 residues in the CDR3. DNA of the CDR3: TGTGCCTGGAAACCACATAAGAACACTGAAGCTTTCTTT. Translated: CAWKPHKNTEAFF.

This clone was recorded once. The rearrangement links TRBV28 to TRBJ2-5, with 8 bases fitting TRBD1. Germline V gene lookup returns CDR1 MDHEN and CDR2 SYDVKM. The junction had 9 bases not matched to a gene; V was cut back by 8 bases and J by 4 bases. This CDR3 region has 14 residues. The CDR3 region is CASHTQGAGETQYF. CDR3 sequence (DNA): TGTGCCAGCCACACCCAGGGGGCGGGAGAGACCCAGTACTTC.

The CDR3 region has the DNA TGTGCCAGCAGCGCGGGACAGATCCAAGAGACCCAGTACTTC. This encodes CASSAGQIQETQYF. The chain is built from TRBV11-3 and TRBJ2-5, with D maybe TRBD1 (7 bases). V lost 5 bases and J lost 1, with 11 bases in between. Germline CDR1 reads SGHNT; CDR2 reads YENEEA. The CDR3 consists of 14 residues.

V gene TRBV27 combines with J gene TRBJ1-2; 9 nucleotides align to TRBD1. The V segment lost 1 base and the J segment 12 bases; nucleotides outside the gene matches: 6. The CDR3 length is 13 residues. The V gene's germline CDR1 is MNHEY and CDR2 SMNVEV (reference sequence). The CDR3: CASSLYGTGTNTF. The DNA of the CDR3 is TGTGCCAGCAGTTTATACGGGACAGGGACTAACACCTTC.

The chain recombines TRBV3-1 (or the pseudogene TRBV3-2) with TRBJ1-1, with D possibly TRBD1 on 6 matching bases. Trimming shortened V by 0 bases and J by 7 bases, and 18 bases separated the two germline ends. Germline V lookup: CDR1 LGHDT, CDR2 YNNKEL (reference sequence). CDR3 length: 16 residues. CDR3 sequence (DNA): TGTGCCAGCAGCCAAGATCTGGACAGCGTCGCATATGAAGCTTTCTTT. Protein sequence: CASSQDLDSVAYEAFF.

The chain carries TRBV5-4 and TRBJ1-1; D is undetermined. CDR1 and CDR2 (germline): SGHNT, YYREEE (reference sequence). The CDR3 is made up of 14 amino acids. The germline V and J ends were trimmed by 1 base and 1 base, with 8 bases remaining between them. This chain's CDR3 is CASSLTAGNTEAFF. CDR3 nucleotide sequence: TGTGCCAGCAGCTTGACCGCAGGGAACACTGAAGCTTTCTTT.

The rearrangement uses TRBV5-4 and TRBJ2-5; D is possibly TRBD1 (6 bases). The V and J ends lost 1 base and 5 bases respectively, with 18 bases between them. This CDR3 has 16 residues. Germline V gives CDR1 SGHNT, CDR2 YYREEE (reference sequence). The CDR3 nucleotides read TGTGCCAGCAGCTTGCCAGGGACAAAGAGGATGGAGACCCAGTACTTC. Encoded protein: CASSLPGTKRMETQYF. Looking up the rest from reference TRBV5-4 and TRBJ2-5 gives the full variable domain: ETGVTQSPTHLIKTRGQQVTLRCSSQSGHNTVSWYQQALGQGPQFIFQYYREEENGRGNFPPRFSGLQFPNYSSELNVNALELDDSALYLCASSLPGTKRMETQYFGPGTRLLVL.

The V and J genes are TRBV27 and TRBJ2-1, with 8 bases matching TRBD1. From germline, CDR1 is MNHEY and CDR2 SMNVEV (reference sequence). The CDR3 covers 15 residues. Germline trimming cut 6 bases from V and 2 bases from J; bases unmatched to any gene: 6. CDR3 in DNA: TGTGCCAGCAGGGGAGGACAGGGAACCTACAATGAGCAGTTCTTC. It translates to CASRGGQGTYNEQFF.